One sample yielded the 15 T cell receptor beta chains listed below, sequenced in a study of control samples from healthy donors and cancer patients. TCRdb's table, derived via immunoSEQ multiplex PCR, lists solely in-frame clones and lacks some. This sample has about 130,000 clones, with over 75% found just once. Sequencing input: blood. The receptors come from a man between 18 and 35 years old in good health.

As DNA, the CDR3 is TGTGCCAGCAGTGCCAGAACAGGGTCTGAAGCTTTCTTT. Amino acids: CASSARTGSEAFF. The chain links TRBV2 to TRBJ1-1; D might be TRBD1 (6 bases). The CDR3 is made up of 13 amino acids. Germline values: CDR1 SNHLY, CDR2 FYNNEI. Trimming stripped 4 bases from V and 6 bases from J, with 12 bases between.

This chain connects TRBV6-6 to TRBJ1-2; the D gene is possibly TRBD1 (6 bases). Germline CDR1 MNHNY, CDR2 SVGAGI (reference sequence). CDR3 length equals 13 residues. The V end lost 6 bases, the J end lost 2 bases, and 10 bases lay between the germline ends. The CDR3 bases are TGTGCCAGCAGCACCACAGGGAACTATGGCTACACCTTC. Translated: CASSTTGNYGYTF.

V is TRBV30 and J is TRBJ2-1; D is unresolved. CDR3 length: 13 amino acids. The germline gives CDR1 GTSNPN, CDR2 SVGIG (reference sequence). V was cut by 0 bases and J by 6 bases, with 9 bases left in between. The CDR3 region is CAWSVEARNEQFF. The CDR3 bases are TGTGCCTGGAGTGTAGAAGCCCGCAATGAGCAGTTCTTC.

The J gene is TRBJ1-3, the V gene TRBV10-2; possible D gene TRBD1, 6 bases. This CDR3 spans 14 amino acids. Germline-derived CDR1 and CDR2 are WSHSY and SAAADI. Between the trimmed V and J ends, which lost 6 bases and 0 bases, there was a span of 9 bases. CDR3 in DNA: TGCGCCAGCAGAACAGGGAGCTCTGGAAACACCATATATTTT. Translated, it gives CASRTGSSGNTIYF.

This chain connects TRBV6-5 to TRBJ1-1, with 7 bases fitting TRBD1. The CDR3 extends over 15 amino acids. The V segment lost 6 bases and the J segment 8 bases; nucleotides outside the gene matches: 15. The V gene's germline CDR1 is MNHEY and CDR2 SVGAGI. CDR3 region: CASRRLDLGQAEAFF. CDR3 in DNA: TGTGCCAGCAGACGACTCGACCTTGGACAGGCCGAAGCTTTCTTT.

The V gene is TRBV12-3 or TRBV12-4, the J gene TRBJ1-2; a weak D match, TRBD1 (5 bases). CDR3 length equals 13 residues. V was cut by 8 bases and J by 6 bases, with 16 bases left in between. The DNA for the CDR3 is TGTGCCAGCCGTCGCGGGGGAATGGATGGCTACACCTTC. Its protein product is CASRRGGMDGYTF.

The chain employs TRBV19 and TRBJ2-6; D is undetermined. Germline CDR1 LNHDA, CDR2 SQIVND (reference sequence). The ends were cut back, 6 bases at V and 0 bases at J, with 9 bases in the middle. The CDR3 length is 15 residues. As DNA, the CDR3 is TGTGCCAGTAGCGTACAGAGCTCTGGGGCCAACGTCCTGACTTTC. Translation: CASSVQSSGANVLTF.

The chain links TRBV5-1 to TRBJ2-7; tentative D call: TRBD1 (6 bases). From germline, CDR1 is SGHRS and CDR2 YFSETQ. V was pared by 4 bases and J by 4 bases, with 12 bases between. The CDR3 is made up of 13 amino acids. The CDR3 loop reads CASSLRTAYEQYF. The DNA for the CDR3 is TGCGCCAGCAGCCTGCGGACAGCGTACGAGCAGTACTTC. Complete variable domain (other parts from reference TRBV5-1 and TRBJ2-7): KAGVTQTPRYLIKTRGQQVTLSCSPISGHRSVSWYQQTPGQGLQFLFEYFSETQRNKGNFPGRFSGRQFSNSRSEMNVSTLELGDSALYLCASSLRTAYEQYFGPGTRLTVT.

The V and J genes are TRBV6-5 and TRBJ1-2; 10 bases are a match to TRBD1. Germline values: CDR1 MNHEY, CDR2 SVGAGI. The CDR3 is made up of 16 amino acids. With V trimmed by 2 bases and J by 4 bases, 7 bases remained unmatched. DNA for the CDR3: TGTGCCAGCAGTTACCTTAGGACAGGGGGGTCCTATGGCTACACCTTC. Encoded protein: CASSYLRTGGSYGYTF.

The rearrangement links TRBV7-3 to TRBJ2-2, with 13 bases matching TRBD2. The CDR3 contains 18 residues. With V trimmed by 3 bases and J by 0 bases, 4 bases remained unmatched. Germline loops: CDR1 SGHTA, CDR2 FQGTGA. CDR3 nucleotide sequence: TGTGCCAGCAGCTTCCGGACTAGCGGGAGACCGAACACCGGGGAGCTGTTTTTT. Its translation is CASSFRTSGRPNTGELFF. Supplemented by reference TRBV7-3 and TRBJ2-2, the full variable domain reads GAGVSQTPSNKVTEKGKYVELRCDPISGHTALYWYRQSLGQGPEFLIYFQGTGAADDSGLPNDRFFAVRPEGSVSTLKIQRTERGDSAVYLCASSFRTSGRPNTGELFFGEGSRLTVL.

The CDR3 loop reads CASSELAGGLNNEQFF. CDR3 in DNA: TGTGCCAGCAGTGAATTAGCGGGAGGGTTGAACAATGAGCAGTTCTTC. The chain has TRBV6-1 and TRBJ2-1; 11 nucleotides line up with TRBD2. From germline, CDR1 is MNHNS and CDR2 SASEGT. V shed 2 bases, J shed 5 bases, and the junction held 5 bases outside the gene matches. The CDR3 is 16 amino acids.

The chain links TRBV9 to TRBJ2-5, with 8 bases fitting TRBD2. The CDR3 is made up of 13 amino acids. Trimming removed 3 bases from V and 5 bases from J; junction bases left unmatched: 3. Germline CDR1 is SGDLS and CDR2 is YYNGEE. The CDR3 DNA follows: TGTGCCAGCAGCGGCGGGAGGACCGAGACCCAGTACTTC. This encodes CASSGGRTETQYF.

The chain has TRBV2 and TRBJ1-1, with TRBD1 matching 10 bases. Germline values: CDR1 SNHLY, CDR2 FYNNEI. V lost 8 bases and J lost 6; bases outside the gene matches: 6. The CDR3 spans 13 residues. In DNA, the CDR3 is TGTGCCAGCGGGGGACAGGGGTTAGCTGAAGCTTTCTTT. Protein: CASGGQGLAEAFF.

The chain combines TRBV19 with TRBJ1-5; D is uncertain. In germline, CDR1 is LNHDA, CDR2 SQIVND (reference sequence). V was cut by 4 bases and J by 2 bases, with 12 bases left in between. CDR3 length: 15 residues. CDR3 residues: CASSSGMVGNQPQHF. The CDR3 DNA reads TGTGCCAGTAGTAGCGGTATGGTGGGCAATCAGCCCCAGCATTTT.

This sequence joins TRBV30 and TRBJ1-2; D is unresolved. The CDR3 has 12 residues. V was shortened by 0 bases and J by 6 bases, with 8 bases between the two germline ends. Germline V CDR1 and CDR2: GTSNPN, SVGIG (reference sequence). The CDR3 spells CAWSVSYNGYTF. The DNA for the CDR3 is TGTGCCTGGAGTGTTTCATACAATGGCTACACCTTC.